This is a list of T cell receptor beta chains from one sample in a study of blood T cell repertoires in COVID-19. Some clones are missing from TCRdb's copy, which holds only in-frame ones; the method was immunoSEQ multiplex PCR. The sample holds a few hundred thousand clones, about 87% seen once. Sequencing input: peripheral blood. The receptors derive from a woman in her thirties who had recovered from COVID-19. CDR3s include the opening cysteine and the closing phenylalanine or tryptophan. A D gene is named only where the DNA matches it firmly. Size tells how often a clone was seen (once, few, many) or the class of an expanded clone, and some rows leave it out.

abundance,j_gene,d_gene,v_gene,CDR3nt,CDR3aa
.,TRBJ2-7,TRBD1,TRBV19,TGTGCCAGTAGCCCCCGGACAGGTGGGTCCTACGAGCAGTACTTC,CASSPRTGGSYEQYF
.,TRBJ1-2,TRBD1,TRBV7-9,TGTGCCATCGGGGGTGCGGACAGGGGAAACTATGGCTACACCTTC,CAIGGADRGNYGYTF
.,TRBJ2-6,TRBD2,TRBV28,TGTGCCAGCAGCCTCGGGGGAGGGACGCGGGCCAACGTCCTGACTTTC,CASSLGGGTRANVLTF
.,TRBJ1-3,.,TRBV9,TGTGCCAGCAGCCCAGTCTTATTCGGAAACACCATATATTTT,CASSPVLFGNTIYF
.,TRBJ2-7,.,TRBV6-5,TGTGCCAGCATCCGGGACGGGAGCTCCTACGAGCAGTACTTC,CASIRDGSSYEQYF
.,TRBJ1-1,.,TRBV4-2,TGTGCCAGCAGTGATCAGGGGAACACTGAAGCTTTCTTT,CASSDQGNTEAFF
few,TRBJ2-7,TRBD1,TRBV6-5,TGTGCCAGCAGTACTGGGACAGCTTCCTACGAGCAGTACTTC,CASSTGTASYEQYF
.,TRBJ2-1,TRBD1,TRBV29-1,TGCAGCGTTGAAGGGGGGACAGGGCCTAGCTACAATGAGCAGTTCTTC,CSVEGGTGPSYNEQFF
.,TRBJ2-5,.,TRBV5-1,TGCGCCAGCAGCTTGGGGCTGACTGCGTACCAAGAGACCCAGTACTTC,CASSLGLTAYQETQYF
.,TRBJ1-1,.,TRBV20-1,TGCAGTGCTAGTGTCAACAGGGTAGCGAACACTGAAGCTTTCTTT,CSASVNRVANTEAFF
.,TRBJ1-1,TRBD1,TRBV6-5,TGTGCCAGCATTTTACAGGGGATGAACACTGAAGCTTTCTTT,CASILQGMNTEAFF
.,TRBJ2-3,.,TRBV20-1,TGCAGTGCTAGTAGTCGGGGGGCCACGGATACGCAGTATTTT,CSASSRGATDTQYF
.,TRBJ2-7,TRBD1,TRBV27,TGTGCCAGCAGACCCGGGACAGCGATCTACGAGCAGTACTTC,CASRPGTAIYEQYF
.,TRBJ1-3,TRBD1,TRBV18,TGTGCCAGCTCACTGGCGGGACAGCTCACTGGAAACACCATATATTTT,CASSLAGQLTGNTIYF
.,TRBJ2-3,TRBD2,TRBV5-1,TGCGCCAGCAGCTCAATTGGGTGGGCTAGCGGGGATAGCACAGATACGCAGTATTTT,CASSSIGWASGDSTDTQYF
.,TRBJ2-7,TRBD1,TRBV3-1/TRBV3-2,TGTGCCAGCAGTCGGACAGGGGGCTTCTACGAGCAGTACTTC,CASSRTGGFYEQYF
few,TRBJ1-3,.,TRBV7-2,TGTGCCAGCAGCTTATGGCAGGGAGGTCACATATATTTT,CASSLWQGGHIYF
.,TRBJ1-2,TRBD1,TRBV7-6,TGTGCCAGCAGCTTAGGGTCCTCTGGACAGGGAACAGGCTACACCTTC,CASSLGSSGQGTGYTF
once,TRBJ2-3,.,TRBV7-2,TGTGCCAGCAGCCTCTTCCCTAGCACAGATACGCAGTATTTT,CASSLFPSTDTQYF